The clone carrying this TCR beta chain was seen only a few times. Its specificity is not known. Profiling relied on immunoSEQ multiplex PCR, and the TCRdb table lists in-frame clones only, not all of them. The sample has about 680,000 clones; around 90% are singletons. This sample was included in a study of shared clonotypes between healthy human individuals. General study results and limits: Naive subsets, compared against memory subsets, generally had larger estimated richness values.

CD45RO negativity and positive selection for CCR7 defined naive CD8 cells, a population that excluded terminally differentiated effector memory CD45RA+ cells. The V gene's germline CDR1 is LNHDA and CDR2 SQIVND (reference sequence). This CDR3 contains 18 residues. V dropped 2 bases and J dropped 6 bases, with 22 bases sitting between them. The source material was naive CD8+ T cells sorted from blood. V usage is TRBV19 and J usage is TRBJ2-2; D ambiguous. This clonotype originated in a man aged 25-45 years in good health. As DNA, the CDR3 is TGTGCCAGTAGTATATGGTACACACACGTGTTGTTGGCCGGGGAGCTGTTTTTT. Protein product: CASSIWYTHVLLAGELFF.